Detailed here is one T cell receptor beta chain. The table lists this clonotype with a few counts. The specificity of this receptor is unknown. Nothing much larger sits one base from this clone, and base qualities are not available. From cysteine to phenylalanine, the CDR3 is 11 amino acids long. The entry retains the CDR3 DNA only, 33 bases that are in frame from base 1. The V and J ends are trimmed by 6 bases and 1 base, leaving 3 bases between them. Ficoll-Paque density gradient centrifugation was used to isolate PBMCs. The listed sequencing device is Illumina NovaSeq 6000. Using 5'RACE with constant-segment primers, TCRalpha and TCRbeta cDNA libraries were constructed, with sample barcodes and unique molecular identifiers added in the process. RNA was extracted from every sample with Trizol reagent. The libraries were amplified in two PCR steps, and the second step added a second sample barcode and Illumina TruSeq adapters. Sequencing of the libraries was done on an Illumina NovaSeq, producing 2 x 150 bp paired-end reads. In the original analysis: The reads were demultiplexed and collapsed into UMI-guided consensus sequences using migec v1.2.7. Using mixcr v2.1.11, UMI consensuses were aligned to TRA and TRB V and J templates and then assembled into clonotypes. Expanded or contracted clonotypes were those called significant by both edgeR and NoisET, with noise models trained on biological replicates. For edgeR calls, the thresholds were a false discovery rate-adjusted p below 0.01 and a log2 fold-change of 1. As an exploratory analysis of dynamics, max-normalized trajectories of the 1000 most abundant clonotypes were examined with PCA combined with hierarchical clustering. Separately sequenced CD4+ and CD8+ repertoires were used to assign a CD4 or CD8 phenotype to each responding clone. TCRdb trimmed the raw reads at Q25, called clones with MiXCR and kept productive beta chains. CDR3 protein sequences are deduplicated, and each keeps its most common genes and DNA. TCRdb, rather than the study authors, made the V and J calls. This sample comprises more than 400,000 distinct CDR3 sequences, over 15% of them detected only once. In total, the top ten clones hold more than 9% of the sample.

This entry belongs to a study of T-cell memory formation after mild COVID-19 (dated by TCRdb to the early 2020s). For context, the study as a whole: Most TCR sequence clusters were specific to one of the two donors. Longitudinal TCRalpha and TCRbeta repertoire sequencing tracked T-cell clones expanding and contracting after mild COVID-19 in a couple of donors. Two young, previously healthy adult volunteers, one female and one male, were included in the cohort.

What the research found in general, with its limitations: Some responding clones were found in pre-infection memory, which suggests that pre-existing cross-reactive memory T cells took part in the SARS-CoV-2 response. From day 15 to 85, contracting clones showed balanced CD4/CD8 phenotypes, whereas a second wave of clones that expanded from day 15 to 37 leaned towards CD4+. The study covered only a couple of mild cases, and larger cohorts including severe cases with pre-infection samples were considered necessary. SARS-CoV-2 specificity of the second-wave clones peaking on day 37 was not confirmed. Contracting CD4+ clones were found mainly in CM and EM memory subsets, while CD8+ clones were enriched in EMRA.

Input material: PBMCs or a T cell subset sorted from them (not recorded which). This clonotype originated in an adult woman who had mild COVID-19 (a few samples of this study predate the infection). The sample titles of this study are shuffled in the database, so cell type and time point are left out; the donor was told from shared clones. This chain joins TRBV12-3 or TRBV12-4 to TRBJ1-2, with the identity of the D gene unclear. The nucleotide sequence is TGTGCCAGCAGCCGTAACTATGGCTACACCTTC. The resulting protein is CASSRNYGYTF.